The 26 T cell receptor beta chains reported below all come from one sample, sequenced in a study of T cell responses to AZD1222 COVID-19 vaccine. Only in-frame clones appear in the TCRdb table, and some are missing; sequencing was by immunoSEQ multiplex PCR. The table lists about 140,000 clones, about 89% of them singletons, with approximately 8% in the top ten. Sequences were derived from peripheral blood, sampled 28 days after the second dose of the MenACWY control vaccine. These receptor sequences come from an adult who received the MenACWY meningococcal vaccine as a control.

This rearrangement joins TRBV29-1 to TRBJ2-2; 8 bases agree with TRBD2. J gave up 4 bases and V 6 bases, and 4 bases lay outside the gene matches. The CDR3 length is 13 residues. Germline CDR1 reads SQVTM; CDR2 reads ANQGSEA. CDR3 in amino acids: CSVAGALTGELFF. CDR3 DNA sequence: TGCAGCGTAGCGGGAGCTCTCACCGGGGAGCTGTTTTTT.

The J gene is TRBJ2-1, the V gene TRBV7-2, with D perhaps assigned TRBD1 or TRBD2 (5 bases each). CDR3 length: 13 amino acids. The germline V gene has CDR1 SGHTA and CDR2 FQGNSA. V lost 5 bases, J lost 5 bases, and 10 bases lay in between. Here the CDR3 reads CASSRGTNNEQFF. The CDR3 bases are TGTGCCAGCAGCCGAGGGACGAACAATGAGCAGTTCTTC.

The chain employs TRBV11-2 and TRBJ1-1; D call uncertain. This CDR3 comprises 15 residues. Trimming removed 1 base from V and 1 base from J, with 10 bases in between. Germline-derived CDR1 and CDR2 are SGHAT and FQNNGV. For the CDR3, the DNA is TGTGCCAGCAGCTTAGCGGTGACGGCGAACACTGAAGCTTTCTTT. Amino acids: CASSLAVTANTEAFF. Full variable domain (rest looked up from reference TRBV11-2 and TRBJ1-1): EAGVAQSPRYKIIEKRQSVAFWCNPISGHATLYWYQQILGQGPKLLIQFQNNGVVDDSQLPKDRFSAERLKGVDSTLKIQPAKLEDSAVYLCASSLAVTANTEAFFGQGTRLTVV.

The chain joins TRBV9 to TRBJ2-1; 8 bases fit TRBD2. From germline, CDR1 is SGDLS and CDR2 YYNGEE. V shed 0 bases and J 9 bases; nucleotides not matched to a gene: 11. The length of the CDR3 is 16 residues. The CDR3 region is CASSVALDGRVGEQFF. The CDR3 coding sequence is TGTGCCAGCAGCGTAGCTCTCGACGGGAGGGTGGGTGAGCAGTTCTTC.

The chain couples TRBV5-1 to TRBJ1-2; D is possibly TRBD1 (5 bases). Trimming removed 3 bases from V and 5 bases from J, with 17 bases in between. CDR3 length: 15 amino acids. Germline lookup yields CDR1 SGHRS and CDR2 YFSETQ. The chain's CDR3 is CASSYASGPVYGYTF. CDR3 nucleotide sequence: TGCGCCAGCAGCTACGCCTCAGGGCCCGTATATGGCTACACCTTC.

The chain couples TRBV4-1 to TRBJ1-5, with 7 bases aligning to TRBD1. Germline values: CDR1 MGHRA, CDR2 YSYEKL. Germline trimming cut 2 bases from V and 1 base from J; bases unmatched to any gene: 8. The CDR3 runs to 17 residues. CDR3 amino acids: CASSQHADRTSNQPQHF. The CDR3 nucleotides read TGCGCCAGCAGCCAACATGCGGACAGGACAAGCAATCAGCCCCAGCATTTT.

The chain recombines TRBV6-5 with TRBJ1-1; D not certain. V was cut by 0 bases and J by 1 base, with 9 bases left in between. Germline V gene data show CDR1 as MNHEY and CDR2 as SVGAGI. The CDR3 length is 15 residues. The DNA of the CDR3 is TGTGCCAGCAGTTACTCGTGGCGCGAGAACACTGAAGCTTTCTTT. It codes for CASSYSWRENTEAFF.

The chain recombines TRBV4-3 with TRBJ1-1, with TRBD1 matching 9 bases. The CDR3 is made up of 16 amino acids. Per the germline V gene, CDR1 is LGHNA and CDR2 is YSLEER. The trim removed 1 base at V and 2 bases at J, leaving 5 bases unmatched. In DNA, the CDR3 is TGCGCCAGCAGCCAAGGAGACAGGGGGTTTAACACTGAAGCTTTCTTT. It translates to CASSQGDRGFNTEAFF.

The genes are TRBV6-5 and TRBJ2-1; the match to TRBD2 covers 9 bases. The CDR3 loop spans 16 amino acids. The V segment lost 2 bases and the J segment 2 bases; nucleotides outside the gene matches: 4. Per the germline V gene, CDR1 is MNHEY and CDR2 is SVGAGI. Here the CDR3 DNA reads TGTGCCAGCAGTTACGCCGCGGGAGGGCCCTACAATGAGCAGTTCTTC. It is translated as CASSYAAGGPYNEQFF.

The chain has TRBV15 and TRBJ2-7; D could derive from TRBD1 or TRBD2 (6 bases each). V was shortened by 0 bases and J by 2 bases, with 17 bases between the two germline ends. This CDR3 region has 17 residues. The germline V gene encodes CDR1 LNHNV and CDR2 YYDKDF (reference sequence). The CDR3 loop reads CATSRDLTGGGPYEQYF. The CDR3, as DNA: TGTGCCACCAGCAGAGATCTCACGGGTGGGGGGCCCTACGAGCAGTACTTC.

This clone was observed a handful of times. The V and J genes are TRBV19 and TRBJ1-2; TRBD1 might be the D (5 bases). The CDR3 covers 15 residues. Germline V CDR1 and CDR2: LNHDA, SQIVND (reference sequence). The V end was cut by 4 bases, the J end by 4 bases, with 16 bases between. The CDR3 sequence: CASSTWTSQVYGYTF. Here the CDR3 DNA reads TGTGCCAGTAGTACTTGGACATCCCAAGTCTATGGCTACACCTTC. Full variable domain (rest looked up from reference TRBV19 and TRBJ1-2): DGGITQSPKYLFRKEGQNVTLSCEQNLNHDAMYWYRQDPGQGLRLIYYSQIVNDFQKGDIAEGYSVSREKKESFPLTVTSAQKNPTAFYLCASSTWTSQVYGYTFGSGTRLTVV.

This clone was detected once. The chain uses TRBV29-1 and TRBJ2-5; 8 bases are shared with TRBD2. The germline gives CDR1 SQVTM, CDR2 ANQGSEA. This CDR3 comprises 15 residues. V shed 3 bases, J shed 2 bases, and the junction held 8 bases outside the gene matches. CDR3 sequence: CSVEKGLATQETQYF. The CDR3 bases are TGCAGCGTTGAGAAAGGACTAGCCACGCAAGAGACCCAGTACTTC.

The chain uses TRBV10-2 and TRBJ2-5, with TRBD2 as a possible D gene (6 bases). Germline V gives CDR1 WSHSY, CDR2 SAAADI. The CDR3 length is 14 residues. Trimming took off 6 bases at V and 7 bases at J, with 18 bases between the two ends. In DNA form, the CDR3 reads TGCGCCAGCAGCGAACGGACTACCTCTGGGACCCAGTACTTC. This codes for CASSERTTSGTQYF.

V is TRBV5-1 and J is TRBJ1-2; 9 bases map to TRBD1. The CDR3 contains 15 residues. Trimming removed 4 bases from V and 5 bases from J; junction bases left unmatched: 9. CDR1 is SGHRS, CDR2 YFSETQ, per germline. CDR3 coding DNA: TGCGCCAGCAGCACAACAGGGGGCTCAAGTTATGGCTACACCTTC. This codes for CASSTTGGSSYGYTF.

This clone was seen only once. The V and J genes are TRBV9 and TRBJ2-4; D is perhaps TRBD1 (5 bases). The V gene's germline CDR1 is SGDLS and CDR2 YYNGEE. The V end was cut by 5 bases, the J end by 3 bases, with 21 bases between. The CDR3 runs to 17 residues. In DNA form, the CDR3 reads TGTGCCAGCAGAGCCAGGGCTAGAGTTCACGTCAAAAACATTCAGTACTTC. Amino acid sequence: CASRARARVHVKNIQYF.

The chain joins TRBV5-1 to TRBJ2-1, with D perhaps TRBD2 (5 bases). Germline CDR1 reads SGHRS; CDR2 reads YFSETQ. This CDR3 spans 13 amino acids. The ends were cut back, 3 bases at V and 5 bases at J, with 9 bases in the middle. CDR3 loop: CASSWKRDNEQFF. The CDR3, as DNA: TGCGCCAGCAGCTGGAAGAGGGACAATGAGCAGTTCTTC.

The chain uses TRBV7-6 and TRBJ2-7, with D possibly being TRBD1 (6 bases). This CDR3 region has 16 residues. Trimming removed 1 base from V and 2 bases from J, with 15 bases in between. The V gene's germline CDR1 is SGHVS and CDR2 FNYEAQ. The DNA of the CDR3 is TGTGCCAGCAGCTTAGGTGGGCAGGGGAGCACCTACGAGCAGTACTTC. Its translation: CASSLGGQGSTYEQYF.

The CDR3 loop is CASSYLSGGAFEQYF. Written as DNA, the CDR3 is TGTGCCAGCAGTTATCTTAGTGGGGGGGCGTTCGAGCAGTACTTC. This chain connects TRBV6-5 to TRBJ2-7, with D tentatively TRBD2 (7 bases). Germline V lookup: CDR1 MNHEY, CDR2 SVGAGI. This CDR3 contains 15 residues. V was clipped by 3 bases and J by 6 bases, with 18 bases between them.

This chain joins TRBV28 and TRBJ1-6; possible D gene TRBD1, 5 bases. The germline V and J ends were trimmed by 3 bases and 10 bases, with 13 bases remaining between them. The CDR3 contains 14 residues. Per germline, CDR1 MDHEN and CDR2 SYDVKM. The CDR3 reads CASSFGQGYSPLHF. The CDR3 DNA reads TGTGCCAGCAGTTTCGGCCAGGGCTACTCACCCCTCCACTTT.

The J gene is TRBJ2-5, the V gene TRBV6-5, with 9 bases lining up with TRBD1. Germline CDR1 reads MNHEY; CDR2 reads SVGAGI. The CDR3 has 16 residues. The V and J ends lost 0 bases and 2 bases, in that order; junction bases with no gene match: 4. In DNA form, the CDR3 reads TGTGCCAGCAGTTACTCTGCGGGACAGGGACAAGAGACCCAGTACTTC. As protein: CASSYSAGQGQETQYF.

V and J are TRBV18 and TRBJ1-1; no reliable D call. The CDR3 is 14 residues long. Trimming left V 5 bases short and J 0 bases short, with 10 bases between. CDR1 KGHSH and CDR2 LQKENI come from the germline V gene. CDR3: CASSSDGMNTEAFF. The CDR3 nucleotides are TGTGCCAGCTCATCGGACGGAATGAACACTGAAGCTTTCTTT.

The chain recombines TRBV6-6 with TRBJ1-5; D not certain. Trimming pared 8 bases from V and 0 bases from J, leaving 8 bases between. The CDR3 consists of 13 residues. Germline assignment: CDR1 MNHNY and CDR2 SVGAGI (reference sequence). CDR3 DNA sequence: TGTGCCAGCGAAACCAATAGCAATCAGCCCCAGCATTTT. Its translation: CASETNSNQPQHF.

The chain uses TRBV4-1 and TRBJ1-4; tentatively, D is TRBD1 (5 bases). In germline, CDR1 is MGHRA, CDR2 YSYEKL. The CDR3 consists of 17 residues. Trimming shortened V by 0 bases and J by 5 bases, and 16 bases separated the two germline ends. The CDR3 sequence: CASSQDSAGGWNEKLFF. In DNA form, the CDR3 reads TGCGCCAGCAGCCAAGATTCTGCGGGGGGTTGGAATGAAAAACTGTTTTTT.

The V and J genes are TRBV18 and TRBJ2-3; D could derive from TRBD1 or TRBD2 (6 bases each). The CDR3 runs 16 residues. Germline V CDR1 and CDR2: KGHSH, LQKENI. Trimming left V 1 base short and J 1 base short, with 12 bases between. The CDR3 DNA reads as TGTGCCAGCTCACCACAGACGGGGGCTCGCACAGATACGCAGTATTTT. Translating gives CASSPQTGARTDTQYF.

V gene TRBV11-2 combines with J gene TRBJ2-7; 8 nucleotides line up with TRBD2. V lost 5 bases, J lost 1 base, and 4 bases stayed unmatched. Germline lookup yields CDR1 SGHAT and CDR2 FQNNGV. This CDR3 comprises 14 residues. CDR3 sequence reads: CASSIRLASYEQYF. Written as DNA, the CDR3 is TGTGCCAGCAGCATTAGACTAGCGTCCTACGAGCAGTACTTC.

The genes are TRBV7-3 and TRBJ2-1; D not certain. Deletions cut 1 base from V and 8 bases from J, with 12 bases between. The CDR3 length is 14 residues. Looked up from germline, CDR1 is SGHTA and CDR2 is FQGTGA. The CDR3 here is CASSLISGYDEQFF. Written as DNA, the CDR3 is TGTGCCAGCAGCTTAATCTCCGGATATGATGAGCAGTTCTTC.